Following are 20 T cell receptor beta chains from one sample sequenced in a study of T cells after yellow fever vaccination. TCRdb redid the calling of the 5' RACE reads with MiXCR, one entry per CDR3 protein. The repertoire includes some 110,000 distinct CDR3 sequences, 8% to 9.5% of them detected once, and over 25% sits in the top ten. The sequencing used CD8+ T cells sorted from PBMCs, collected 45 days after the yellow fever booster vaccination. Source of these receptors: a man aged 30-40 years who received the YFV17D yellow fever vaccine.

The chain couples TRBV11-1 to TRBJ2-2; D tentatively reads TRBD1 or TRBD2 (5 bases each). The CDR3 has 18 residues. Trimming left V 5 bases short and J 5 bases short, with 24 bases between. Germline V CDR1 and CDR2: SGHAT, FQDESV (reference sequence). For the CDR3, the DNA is TGTGCCAGCAGCCCTCCAGAGATGGACATCTGGGGGACCGGGGAGCTGTTTTTT. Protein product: CASSPPEMDIWGTGELFF.

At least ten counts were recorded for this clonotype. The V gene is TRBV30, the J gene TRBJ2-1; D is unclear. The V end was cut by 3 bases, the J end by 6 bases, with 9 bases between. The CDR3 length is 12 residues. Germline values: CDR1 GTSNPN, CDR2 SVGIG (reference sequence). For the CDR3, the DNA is TGTGCCTGGAGCCAAACGTCCAATGAGCAGTTCTTC. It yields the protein CAWSQTSNEQFF.

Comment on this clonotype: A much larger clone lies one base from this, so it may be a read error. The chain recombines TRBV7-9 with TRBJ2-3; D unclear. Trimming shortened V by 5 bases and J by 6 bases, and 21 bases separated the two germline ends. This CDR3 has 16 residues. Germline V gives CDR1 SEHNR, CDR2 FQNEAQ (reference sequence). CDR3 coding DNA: TGTGCCAGCAGCACCTGTGGGCCTCAGAGGAAGGATACGCAGTATTTT. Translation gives CASSTCGPQRKDTQYF.

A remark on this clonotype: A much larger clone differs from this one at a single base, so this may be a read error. The CDR3 is CGSSSWTSGYEQYF. The CDR3 bases are TGTGGCAGCAGTTCCTGGACTAGCGGGTACGAGCAGTACTTC. V usage is TRBV27 and J usage is TRBJ2-7, with TRBD2 matching over 11 bases. From germline, CDR1 is MNHEY and CDR2 SMNVEV (reference sequence). The CDR3 extends over 14 amino acids.

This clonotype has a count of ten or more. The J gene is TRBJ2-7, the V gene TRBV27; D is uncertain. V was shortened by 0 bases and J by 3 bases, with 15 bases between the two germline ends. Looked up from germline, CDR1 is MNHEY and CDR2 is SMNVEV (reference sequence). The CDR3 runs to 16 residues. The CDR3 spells CASSLSGLPSFYEQYF. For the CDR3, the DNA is TGTGCCAGCAGTTTATCGGGGTTACCCTCCTTCTACGAGCAGTACTTC.

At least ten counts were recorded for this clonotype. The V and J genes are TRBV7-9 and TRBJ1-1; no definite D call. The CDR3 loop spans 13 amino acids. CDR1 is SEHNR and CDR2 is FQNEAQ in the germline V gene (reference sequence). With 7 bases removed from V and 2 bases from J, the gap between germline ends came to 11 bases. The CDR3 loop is CASTTDLNTEAFF. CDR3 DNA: TGTGCCAGCACCACGGACCTCAACACTGAAGCTTTCTTT.

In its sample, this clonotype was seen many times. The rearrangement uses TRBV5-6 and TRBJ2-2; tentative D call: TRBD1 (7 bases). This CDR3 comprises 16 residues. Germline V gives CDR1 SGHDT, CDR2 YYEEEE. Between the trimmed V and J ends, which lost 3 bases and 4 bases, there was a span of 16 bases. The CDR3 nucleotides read TGTGCCAGCAGCTGGGGGACAGCGGGTGCCACCGGGGAGCTGTTTTTT. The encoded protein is CASSWGTAGATGELFF.

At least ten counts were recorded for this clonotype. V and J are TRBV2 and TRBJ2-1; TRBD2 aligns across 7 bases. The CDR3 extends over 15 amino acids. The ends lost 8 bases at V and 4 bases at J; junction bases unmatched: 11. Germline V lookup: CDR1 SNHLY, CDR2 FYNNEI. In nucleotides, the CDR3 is TGTGCCAGCCGTGTGTCGAGCGGGATATACAATGAGCAGTTCTTC. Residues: CASRVSSGIYNEQFF.

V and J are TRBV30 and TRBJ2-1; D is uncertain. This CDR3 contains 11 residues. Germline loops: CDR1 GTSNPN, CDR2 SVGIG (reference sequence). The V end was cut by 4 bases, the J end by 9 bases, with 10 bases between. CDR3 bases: TGTGCCTGGATTATGGGTCTTGAGCAGTTCTTC. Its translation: CAWIMGLEQFF.

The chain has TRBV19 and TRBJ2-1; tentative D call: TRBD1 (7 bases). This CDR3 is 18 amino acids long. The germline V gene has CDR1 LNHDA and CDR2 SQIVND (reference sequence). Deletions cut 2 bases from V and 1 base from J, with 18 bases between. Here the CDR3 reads CASSITHRGGPSYNEQFF. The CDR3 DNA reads TGTGCCAGTAGTATAACTCACAGGGGAGGTCCTTCCTACAATGAGCAGTTCTTC.

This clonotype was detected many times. As DNA, the CDR3 is TGCGCCAGCAGCCAAGTGGGGACAGTCAATGAGCAGTTCTTC. Its translation: CASSQVGTVNEQFF. This chain uses TRBV4-3 with TRBJ2-1; TRBD1 matches 7 bases. Losses at the gene ends were 1 base for V and 6 bases for J; bases not matched to a gene: 3. Germline V lookup: CDR1 LGHNA, CDR2 YSLEER. The CDR3 contains 14 residues.

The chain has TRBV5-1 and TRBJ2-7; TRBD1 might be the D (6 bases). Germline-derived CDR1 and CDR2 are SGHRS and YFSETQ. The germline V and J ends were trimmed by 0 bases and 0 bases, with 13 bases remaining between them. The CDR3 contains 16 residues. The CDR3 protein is CASSLEAGESSYEQYF. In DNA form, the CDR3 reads TGCGCCAGCAGCTTGGAGGCAGGGGAAAGCTCCTACGAGCAGTACTTC.

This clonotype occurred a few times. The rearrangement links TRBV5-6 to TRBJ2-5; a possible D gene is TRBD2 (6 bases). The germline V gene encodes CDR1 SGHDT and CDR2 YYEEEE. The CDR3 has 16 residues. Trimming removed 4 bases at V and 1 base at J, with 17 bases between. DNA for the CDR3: TGTGCCAGCAGCCTGGATGGAGGGGCCGGCCAAGAGACCCAGTACTTC. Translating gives CASSLDGGAGQETQYF. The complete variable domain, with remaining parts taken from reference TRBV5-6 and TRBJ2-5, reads DAGVTQSPTHLIKTRGQQVTLRCSPKSGHDTVSWYQQALGQGPQFIFQYYEEEERQRGNFPDRFSGHQFPNYSSELNVNALLLGDSALYLCASSLDGGAGQETQYFGPGTRLLVL.

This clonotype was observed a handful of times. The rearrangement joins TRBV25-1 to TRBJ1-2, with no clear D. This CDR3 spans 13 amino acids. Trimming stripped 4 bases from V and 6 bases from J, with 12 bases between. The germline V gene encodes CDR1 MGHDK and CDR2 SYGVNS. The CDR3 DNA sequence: TGTGCCAGCAGTGGCCGATTGGAGCATGGCTACACCTTC. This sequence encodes CASSGRLEHGYTF.

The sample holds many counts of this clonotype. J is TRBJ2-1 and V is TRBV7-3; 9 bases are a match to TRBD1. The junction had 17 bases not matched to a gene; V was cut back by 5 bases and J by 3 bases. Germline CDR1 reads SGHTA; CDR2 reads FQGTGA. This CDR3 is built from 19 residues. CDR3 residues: CASSIYSPLVGQGYNEQFF. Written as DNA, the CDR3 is TGTGCCAGCAGCATATACTCTCCTCTAGTGGGACAGGGCTACAATGAGCAGTTCTTC.

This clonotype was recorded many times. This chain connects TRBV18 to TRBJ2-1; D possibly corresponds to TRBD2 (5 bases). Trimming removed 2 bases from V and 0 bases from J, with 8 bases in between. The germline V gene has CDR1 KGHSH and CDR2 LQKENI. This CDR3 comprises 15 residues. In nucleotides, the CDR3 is TGTGCCAGCTCACCAGGAGGAAGCTCCTACAATGAGCAGTTCTTC. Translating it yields CASSPGGSSYNEQFF.

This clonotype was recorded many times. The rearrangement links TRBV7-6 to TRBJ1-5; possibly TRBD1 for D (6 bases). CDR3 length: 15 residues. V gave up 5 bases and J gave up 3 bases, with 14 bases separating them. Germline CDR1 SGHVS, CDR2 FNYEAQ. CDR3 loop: CASSPGGPDNQPQHF. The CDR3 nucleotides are TGTGCCAGCAGCCCCGGGGGGCCGGACAATCAGCCCCAGCATTTT.

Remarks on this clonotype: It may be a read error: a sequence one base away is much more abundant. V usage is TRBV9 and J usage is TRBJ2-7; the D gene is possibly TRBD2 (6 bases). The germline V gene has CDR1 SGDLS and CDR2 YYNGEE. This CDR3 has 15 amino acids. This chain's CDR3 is CASSVVAEIGNEQHF. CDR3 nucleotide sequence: TGTGCCAGCAGCGTGGTAGCGGAGATCGGGAACGAGCAGCACTTC.

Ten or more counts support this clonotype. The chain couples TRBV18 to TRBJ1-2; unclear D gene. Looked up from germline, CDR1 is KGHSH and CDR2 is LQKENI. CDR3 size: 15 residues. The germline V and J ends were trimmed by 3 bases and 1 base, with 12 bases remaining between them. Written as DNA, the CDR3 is TGTGCCAGCTCACCTCCGGACGCCAATAACTATGGCTACACCTTC. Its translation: CASSPPDANNYGYTF.

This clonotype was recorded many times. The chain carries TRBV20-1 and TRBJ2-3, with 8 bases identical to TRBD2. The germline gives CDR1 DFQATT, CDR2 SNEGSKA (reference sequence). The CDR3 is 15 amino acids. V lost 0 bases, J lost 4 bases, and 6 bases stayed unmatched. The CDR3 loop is CSARELAGRADTQYF. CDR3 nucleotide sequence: TGCAGTGCTAGAGAGTTAGCGGGAAGGGCAGATACGCAGTATTTT.